This TCR beta chain is drawn from a study of T cell responses to AZD1222 COVID-19 vaccine. As concerns this clone: Its specificity is unknown.

General observations from the study: Among the donors, most were white British and more were female, and clonal diversity was possibly underestimated. Spike-wide vaccine-associated CD4 TCRs dominated at 160-218 and 743-854. Receipt of two AZD1222 doses was followed by a rise in Spike-specific TCR breadth and depth.

The CDR3 contains 14 residues. CDR1 is KGHDR and CDR2 is SFDVKD in the germline V gene. V trimming: 7 bases; J trimming: 3 bases; junction bases outside the gene matches: 4. This table comes from immunoSEQ multiplex PCR, and its TCRdb copy is limited to in-frame clones, with some not included. The data contain 100,000 to 150,000 clones, roughly 90% of them singletons. The rearrangement uses TRBV24-1 and TRBJ2-2, with TRBD1 identical over 7 bases. The sample in question was peripheral blood, obtained on day 0 of AZD1222 vaccination. The origin of this receptor is an adult in good health. The CDR3 region has the DNA TGTGCCACCAGAACAGGGGACGACACCGGGGAGCTGTTTTTT. Translated, it gives CATRTGDDTGELFF.